This TCR beta chain is from a study of blood T cell repertoires in COVID-19. Whole-study context: T cells, B-cell-depleted T cells, or PBMCs provided the cDNA or gDNA that served as material.

Some clones are missing from TCRdb's copy, which holds only in-frame ones; the method was immunoSEQ multiplex PCR. The sample contains approximately 78,000 clones, 75% to 90% of which appear only once. The germline V gene encodes CDR1 LGHDT and CDR2 YNNKEL (reference sequence). The V segment lost 1 base and the J segment 5 bases; nucleotides outside the gene matches: 2. This CDR3 is built from 14 residues. V and J are TRBV3-1 (or the pseudogene TRBV3-2) and TRBJ2-1; 7 nucleotides align to TRBD1. This clonotype was obtained from a woman aged 80 or over with acute or convalescent COVID-19. Material: peripheral blood. CDR3 in amino acids: CASSQGDRDNEQFF. The CDR3 bases are TGTGCCAGCAGCCAAGGCGACAGGGACAATGAGCAGTTCTTC.